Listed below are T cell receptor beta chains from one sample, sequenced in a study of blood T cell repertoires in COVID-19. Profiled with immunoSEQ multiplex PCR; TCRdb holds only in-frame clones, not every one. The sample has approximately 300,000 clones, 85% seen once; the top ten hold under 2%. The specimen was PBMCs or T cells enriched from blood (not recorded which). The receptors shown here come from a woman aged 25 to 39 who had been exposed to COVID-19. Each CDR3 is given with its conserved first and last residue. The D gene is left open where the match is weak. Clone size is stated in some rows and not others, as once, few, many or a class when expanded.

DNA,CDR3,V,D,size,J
TGTGCCATCAATAGCGGGAGGGACAATGAGCAGTTCTTC,CAINSGRDNEQFF,TRBV10-3,TRBD2,NA,TRBJ2-1
TGTGCCAGCAGTCGATCGCCTAGCGGGAGGGCCTTCGGCACAGATACGCAGTATTTT,CASSRSPSGRAFGTDTQYF,TRBV14,TRBD2,NA,TRBJ2-3
TGTGCCAGCAGCCAAGATTGGGGGGTAGACAGTAACTATGGCTACACCTTC,CASSQDWGVDSNYGYTF,TRBV3-1/TRBV3-2,NA,NA,TRBJ1-2
TGTGCCAGCAGCTTACAAACAGGGGGTTTGTATGGCTACACCTTC,CASSLQTGGLYGYTF,TRBV11-2,TRBD1,NA,TRBJ1-2
TGTGCCAGCCTCCAATCCGAGCCCTCAGCTTTCTTT,CASLQSEPSAFF,TRBV13,NA,once,TRBJ1-1
TGCGCCAGCAGCCAAGCGAGGAACACTGAAGCTTTCTTT,CASSQARNTEAFF,TRBV4-3,NA,NA,TRBJ1-1
TGTGCCAGCACCACAACTGGACAGGGATTATATTATGGCTACACCTTC,CASTTTGQGLYYGYTF,TRBV5-6,TRBD1,NA,TRBJ1-2
TGTGCCAGCAGTTTCGACAAGGTGAACACTGAAGCTTTCTTT,CASSFDKVNTEAFF,TRBV27,NA,few,TRBJ1-1
TGTGCCAGCAGCTTAAGACTAGCTGGGAGCACAGATACGCAGTATTTT,CASSLRLAGSTDTQYF,TRBV5-6,TRBD2,NA,TRBJ2-3
TGCAGTGCTAGTCGAGGACAGGGGGTTGAAAAACTGTTTTTT,CSASRGQGVEKLFF,TRBV20-1,TRBD1,NA,TRBJ1-4
TGTGCCAGCAGCCAGAACTTGGTCAGGGGGCTCACCGGGGAGCTGTTTTTT,CASSQNLVRGLTGELFF,TRBV4-2,TRBD1,NA,TRBJ2-2
TGTGCCAGCGTTGTTAATATGGTACTAGCGGGCTACAATGAGCAGTTCTTC,CASVVNMVLAGYNEQFF,TRBV2,TRBD2,NA,TRBJ2-1
TGTGCCATCAGTGATCCGGGACAGGGTGGTGAAAAACTGTTTTTT,CAISDPGQGGEKLFF,TRBV10-3,TRBD1,NA,TRBJ1-4
TGTGCCAGCAGCTTAGGTGGGACTAGCGGATACGAGCAGTACTTC,CASSLGGTSGYEQYF,TRBV7-2,TRBD2,NA,TRBJ2-7
TGTGCCTGGAGTGTAATGGCTGGAGAGACCCAGTACTTC,CAWSVMAGETQYF,TRBV30,NA,NA,TRBJ2-5
TGCGCCAGCAGTGAAGGCGGGGACAGGGGTTTCTACGAGCAGTACTTC,CASSEGGDRGFYEQYF,TRBV10-1,TRBD1,NA,TRBJ2-7
TGTGCCAGCAGTCTTACAGGGAATTACGAGCAGTACTTC,CASSLTGNYEQYF,TRBV6-6,NA,NA,TRBJ2-7
TGTGCCTGGAACCGACGAGGGTCTGGGGCCAACGTCCTGACTTTC,CAWNRRGSGANVLTF,TRBV30,NA,once,TRBJ2-6
TGTGCCAGCAGCCAAGATCGATTGGGGGCGCTTCAGCCCCAGCATTTT,CASSQDRLGALQPQHF,TRBV4-2,NA,NA,TRBJ1-5
TGTGCCAGCTCACCAAGGTCTAGTAGCCTCCAGACAGATACGCAGTATTTT,CASSPRSSSLQTDTQYF,TRBV18,NA,NA,TRBJ2-3
TGTGCCAGCAGTTATAAACCCGGGGGGGAGCTGTTTTTT,CASSYKPGGELFF,TRBV6-5,NA,few,TRBJ2-2
TGTGCCAGCAGCCCCCAGGGGTCCGTTACTAGCACAGATACGCAGTATTTT,CASSPQGSVTSTDTQYF,TRBV9,NA,NA,TRBJ2-3
TGTGCCAGCAGTTTCCAGGGGTACGAGCAGTACTTC,CASSFQGYEQYF,TRBV12-3/TRBV12-4,NA,NA,TRBJ2-7
TGTGCCAGCAGCGGGCAGATTTCACCCCTCCACTTT,CASSGQISPLHF,TRBV7-3,NA,NA,TRBJ1-6
TGCAGCGCTCAGGGACTAACAACCTACGAGCAGTACTTC,CSAQGLTTYEQYF,TRBV29-1,TRBD2,NA,TRBJ2-7
TGTGCCAGCGCCCCCCTAGCGGGGGTGGGAGAGACCCAGTACTTC,CASAPLAGVGETQYF,TRBV6-5,TRBD2,NA,TRBJ2-5